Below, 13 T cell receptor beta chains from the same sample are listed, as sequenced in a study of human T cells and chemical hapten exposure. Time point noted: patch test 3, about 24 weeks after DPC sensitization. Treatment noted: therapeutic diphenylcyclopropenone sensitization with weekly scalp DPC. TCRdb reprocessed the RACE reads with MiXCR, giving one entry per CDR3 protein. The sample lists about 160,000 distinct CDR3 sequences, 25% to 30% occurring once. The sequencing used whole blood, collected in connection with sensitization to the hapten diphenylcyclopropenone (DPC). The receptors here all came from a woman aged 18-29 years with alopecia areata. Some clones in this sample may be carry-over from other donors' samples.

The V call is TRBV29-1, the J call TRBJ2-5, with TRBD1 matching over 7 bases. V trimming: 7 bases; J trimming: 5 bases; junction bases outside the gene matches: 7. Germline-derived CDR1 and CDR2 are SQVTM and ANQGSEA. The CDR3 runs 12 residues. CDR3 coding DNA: TGCAGCGGATGTCAGGGACAGGAGACCCAGTACTTC. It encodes CSGCQGQETQYF.

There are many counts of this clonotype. The CDR3 protein is CSVYPQGTPSEQYF. CDR3 DNA sequence: TGCAGCGTCTATCCCCAGGGGACACCCTCAGAGCAGTACTTC. The rearrangement uses TRBV29-1 and TRBJ2-7; D may be TRBD1 (6 bases). Germline-derived CDR1 and CDR2 are SQVTM and ANQGSEA. The CDR3 totals 14 residues. Deletions cut 6 bases from V and 7 bases from J, with 22 bases between.

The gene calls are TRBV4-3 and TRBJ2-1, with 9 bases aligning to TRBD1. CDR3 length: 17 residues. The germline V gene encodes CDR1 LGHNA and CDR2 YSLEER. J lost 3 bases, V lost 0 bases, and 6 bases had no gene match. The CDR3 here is CASSQDRATGGYNEQFF. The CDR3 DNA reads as TGCGCCAGCAGCCAAGATCGGGCGACAGGGGGCTACAATGAGCAGTTCTTC.

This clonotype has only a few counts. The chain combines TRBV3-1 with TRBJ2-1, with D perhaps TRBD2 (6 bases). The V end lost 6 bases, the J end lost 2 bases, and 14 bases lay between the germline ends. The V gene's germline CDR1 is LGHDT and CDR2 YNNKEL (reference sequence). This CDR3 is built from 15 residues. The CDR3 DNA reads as TGTGCCAGCAGGCCGGGGCGGGACCCCTACAATGAGCAGTTCTTC. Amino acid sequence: CASRPGRDPYNEQFF.

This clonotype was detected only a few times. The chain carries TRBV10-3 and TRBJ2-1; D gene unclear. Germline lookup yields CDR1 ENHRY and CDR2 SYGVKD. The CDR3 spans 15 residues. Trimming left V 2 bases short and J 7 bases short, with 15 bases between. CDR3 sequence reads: CAISEIGMAVNEQFF. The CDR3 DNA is TGTGCCATCAGTGAGATAGGAATGGCAGTGAATGAGCAGTTCTTC.

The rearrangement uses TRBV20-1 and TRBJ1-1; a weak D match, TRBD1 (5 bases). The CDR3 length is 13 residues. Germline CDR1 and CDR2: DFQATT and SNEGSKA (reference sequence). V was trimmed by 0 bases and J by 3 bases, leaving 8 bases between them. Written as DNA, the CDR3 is TGCAGTGCTAGAGATATGGGGGACACTGAAGCTTTCTTT. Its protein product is CSARDMGDTEAFF.

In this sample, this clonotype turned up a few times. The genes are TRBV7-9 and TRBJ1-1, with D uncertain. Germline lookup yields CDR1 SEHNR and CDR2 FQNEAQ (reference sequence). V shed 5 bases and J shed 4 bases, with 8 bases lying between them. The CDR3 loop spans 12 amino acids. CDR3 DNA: TGTGCCAGCAGCCCCTCATTCACTGAAGCTTTCTTT. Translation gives CASSPSFTEAFF. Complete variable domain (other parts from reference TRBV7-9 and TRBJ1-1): DTGVSQNPRHKITKRGQNVTFRCDPISEHNRLYWYRQTLGQGPEFLTYFQNEAQLEKSRLLSDRFSAERPKGSFSTLEIQRTEQGDSAMYLCASSPSFTEAFFGQGTRLTVV.

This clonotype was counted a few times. CDR3 nucleotide sequence: TGTGCCAGCAGCTCCGCCGGGACAGGGAACACTGAAGCTTTCTTT. This translates into CASSSAGTGNTEAFF. The chain combines TRBV7-2 with TRBJ1-1, with 8 bases lining up with TRBD1. The CDR3 has 15 amino acids. Losses at the gene ends were 4 bases for V and 1 base for J; bases not matched to a gene: 5. Germline lookup yields CDR1 SGHTA and CDR2 FQGNSA.

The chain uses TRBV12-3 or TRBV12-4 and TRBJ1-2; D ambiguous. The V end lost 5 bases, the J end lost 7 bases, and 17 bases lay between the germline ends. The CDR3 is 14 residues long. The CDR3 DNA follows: TGTGCCAGCAGTCGCACCAGCTGGGGTGGTGGCTACACCTTC. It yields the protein CASSRTSWGGGYTF.

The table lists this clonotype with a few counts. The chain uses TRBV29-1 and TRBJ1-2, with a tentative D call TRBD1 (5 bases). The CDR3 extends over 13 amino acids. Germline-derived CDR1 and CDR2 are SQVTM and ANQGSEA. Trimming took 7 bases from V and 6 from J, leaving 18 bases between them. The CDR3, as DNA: TGCAGCGCCCGCCGGGGGGTGGTGAATGGCTACACCTTC. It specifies CSARRGVVNGYTF.

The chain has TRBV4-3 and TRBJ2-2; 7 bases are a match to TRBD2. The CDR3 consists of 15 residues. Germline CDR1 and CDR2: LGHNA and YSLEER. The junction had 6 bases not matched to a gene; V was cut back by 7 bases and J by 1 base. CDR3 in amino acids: CASNTGLMNTGELFF. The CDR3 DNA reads TGCGCCAGCAACACGGGACTAATGAACACCGGGGAGCTGTTTTTT.

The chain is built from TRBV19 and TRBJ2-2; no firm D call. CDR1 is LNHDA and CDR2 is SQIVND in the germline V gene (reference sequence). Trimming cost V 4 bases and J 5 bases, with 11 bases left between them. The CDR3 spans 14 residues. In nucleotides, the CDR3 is TGTGCCAGTAGTAGCCTCCCTGGGACCGGGGAGCTGTTTTTT. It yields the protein CASSSLPGTGELFF.

CDR3 DNA: TGTGCCAGCACCGACTTTGGACGTTCCGCGTCCTACGAGCAGTACTTC. Translated, it gives CASTDFGRSASYEQYF. V usage is TRBV28 and J usage is TRBJ2-7; no firm D call. Germline assignment: CDR1 MDHEN and CDR2 SYDVKM. V was trimmed by 7 bases and J by 1 base, leaving 20 bases between them. CDR3 size: 16 residues. Drawing the rest from reference TRBV28 and TRBJ2-7, the complete variable domain is DVKVTQSSRYLVKRTGEKVFLECVQDMDHENMFWYRQDPGLGLRLIYFSYDVKMKEKGDIPEGYSVSREKKERFSLILESASTNQTSMYLCASTDFGRSASYEQYFGPGTRLTVT.